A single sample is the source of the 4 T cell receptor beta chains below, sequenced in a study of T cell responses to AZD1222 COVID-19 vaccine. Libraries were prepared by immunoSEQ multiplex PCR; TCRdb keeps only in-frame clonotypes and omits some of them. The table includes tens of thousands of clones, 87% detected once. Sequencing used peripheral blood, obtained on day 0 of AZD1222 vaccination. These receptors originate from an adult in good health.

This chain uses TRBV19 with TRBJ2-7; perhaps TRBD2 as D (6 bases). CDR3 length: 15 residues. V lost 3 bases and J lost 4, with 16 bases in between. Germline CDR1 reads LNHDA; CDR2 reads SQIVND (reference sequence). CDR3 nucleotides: TGTGCCAGTAGTATGGCAGCGGACTATTCTTACGAGCAGTACTTC. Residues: CASSMAADYSYEQYF.

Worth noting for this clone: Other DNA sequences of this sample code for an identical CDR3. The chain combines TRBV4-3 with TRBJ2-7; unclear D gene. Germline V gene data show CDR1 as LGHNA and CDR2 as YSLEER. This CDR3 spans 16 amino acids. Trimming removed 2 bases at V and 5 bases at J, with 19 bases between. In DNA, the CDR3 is TGCGCCAGCAGCCAACGTACGCTCCTACCGCCTGACGAGCAGTACTTC. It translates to CASSQRTLLPPDEQYF.

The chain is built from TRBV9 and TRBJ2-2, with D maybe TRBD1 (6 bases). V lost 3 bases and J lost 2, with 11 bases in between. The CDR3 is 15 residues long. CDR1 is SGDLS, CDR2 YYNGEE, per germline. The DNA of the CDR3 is TGTGCCAGCAGCGCGGGACATTTAAACACCGGGGAGCTGTTTTTT. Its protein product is CASSAGHLNTGELFF.

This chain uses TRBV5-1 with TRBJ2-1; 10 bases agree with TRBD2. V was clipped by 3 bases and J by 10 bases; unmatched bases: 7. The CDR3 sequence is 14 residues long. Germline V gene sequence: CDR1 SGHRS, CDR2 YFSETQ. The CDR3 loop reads CASSSTVSGREQFF. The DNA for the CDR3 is TGCGCCAGCAGCTCCACTGTTAGCGGGAGGGAGCAGTTCTTC. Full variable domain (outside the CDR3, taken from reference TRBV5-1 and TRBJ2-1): KAGVTQTPRYLIKTRGQQVTLSCSPISGHRSVSWYQQTPGQGLQFLFEYFSETQRNKGNFPGRFSGRQFSNSRSEMNVSTLELGDSALYLCASSSTVSGREQFFGPGTRLTVL.